The rows below give T cell receptor beta chains drawn from one sample of a study of blood T cell repertoires in COVID-19. Some clones are missing from TCRdb's copy, which holds only in-frame ones; the method was immunoSEQ multiplex PCR. The sample holds around 200,000 clones, 85% to 90% seen once. What was sequenced was PBMCs or T cells enriched from blood (not recorded which). These receptors all come from a man aged 25 to 40 who had recovered from COVID-19. Each CDR3 is given with its conserved first and last residue. D genes are given only for firm matches. Clone size, where shown, is once, few, many, or a class for clones that have expanded.

v_gene	j_gene	len	d_gene	abundance	CDR3aa	CDR3nt
TRBV5-4	TRBJ2-7	14	.	.	CASSFGGTTYEQYF	TGTGCCAGCAGCTTTGGGGGCACCACCTACGAGCAGTACTTC
TRBV6-1	TRBJ1-6	17	.	.	CASSELLRGWNNSPLHF	TGTGCCAGCAGTGAGTTACTCAGGGGTTGGAATAATTCACCCCTCCACTTT
TRBV6-2/TRBV6-3	TRBJ2-1	15	.	.	CASSYVGGAYNEQFF	TGTGCCAGCAGTTACGTGGGAGGCGCCTACAATGAGCAGTTCTTC
TRBV9	TRBJ2-7	14	.	.	CASSVGAGLYEQYF	TGTGCCAGCAGCGTAGGGGCAGGTCTATACGAGCAGTACTTC
TRBV5-1	TRBJ2-3	13	.	.	CASSLAGADTQYF	TGCGCCAGCAGCTTGGCCGGGGCAGATACGCAGTATTTT
TRBV5-1	TRBJ2-3	14	TRBD2	.	CASSLVGGADTQYF	TGCGCCAGCAGCTTGGTCGGGGGGGCAGATACGCAGTATTTT
TRBV5-4	TRBJ2-3	14	.	.	CASSSSSAPDTQYF	TGTGCCAGCAGCTCTTCTAGCGCCCCGGATACGCAGTATTTT
TRBV7-2	TRBJ1-5	18	TRBD1	few	CASSGGTGGPYSNQPQHF	TGTGCCAGCAGCGGGGGGACAGGGGGCCCTTATAGCAATCAGCCCCAGCATTTT
TRBV19	TRBJ1-4	14	.	.	CASRTPGTNEKLFF	TGTGCCAGTAGAACGCCCGGGACAAATGAAAAACTGTTTTTT
TRBV7-2	TRBJ1-1	14	.	.	CASSLAETDTEAFF	TGTGCCAGCAGCTTAGCAGAGACAGACACTGAAGCTTTCTTT
TRBV15	TRBJ1-5	16	.	.	CATSRGSQGGNQPQHF	TGTGCCACCAGCAGAGGTTCACAGGGCGGCAATCAGCCCCAGCATTTT
TRBV5-4	TRBJ2-7	16	TRBD1	.	CASSLDPGTGTYEQYF	TGTGCCAGCAGCTTGGACCCGGGGACAGGAACCTACGAGCAGTACTTC
TRBV20-1	TRBJ1-2	14	TRBD1	.	CSASTPGQGYGYTF	TGCAGTGCTAGTACACCGGGACAGGGCTATGGCTACACCTTC
TRBV11-2	TRBJ2-5	14	TRBD1	.	CASSGWTGRETQYF	TGTGCCAGCAGCGGCTGGACAGGGCGAGAGACCCAGTACTTC
TRBV6-5	TRBJ1-1	16	.	.	CASSYSLGTGDTEAFF	TGTGCCAGCAGTTACTCTTTGGGGACTGGGGACACTGAAGCTTTCTTT
TRBV19	TRBJ2-1	13	TRBD2	.	CASRTSGVSEQFF	TGTGCCAGTAGGACTAGCGGGGTAAGTGAGCAGTTCTTC
TRBV11-2	TRBJ2-2	15	.	.	CASSLALTATGELFF	TGTGCCAGCAGCTTAGCTCTAACCGCCACCGGGGAGCTGTTTTTT
TRBV6-4	TRBJ2-3	15	TRBD2	once	CASSAGLAGTDTQYF	TGTGCCAGCAGTGCCGGACTAGCGGGTACAGATACGCAGTATTTT
TRBV10-3	TRBJ1-2	13	TRBD1	.	CAINTGGNYGYTF	TGTGCCATCAACACAGGGGGGAACTATGGCTACACCTTC
TRBV28	TRBJ1-1	11	.	.	CASSLRGEAFF	TGTGCCAGCAGTTTAAGAGGGGAAGCTTTCTTT
TRBV21-1	TRBJ2-7	20	.	few	CASAPKGGLAGGPLRDEQYF	TGTGCCAGCGCCCCAAAGGGGGGACTAGCGGGAGGGCCCCTTAGAGACGAGCAGTACTTC
TRBV2	TRBJ2-1	16	TRBD2	.	CASSEEGLAGNNEQFF	TGTGCCAGCAGTGAAGAGGGACTAGCGGGGAACAATGAGCAGTTCTTC
TRBV5-4	TRBJ2-1	13	.	.	CASSFKSGNEQFF	TGTGCCAGCAGCTTTAAGAGCGGCAATGAGCAGTTCTTC
TRBV24-1	TRBJ1-2	15	TRBD1	.	CATSDHPGQGIGYTF	TGTGCCACCAGTGATCATCCGGGACAGGGTATCGGCTACACCTTC
TRBV11-2	TRBJ2-7	13	.	.	CASSYDTSYEQYF	TGTGCCAGCAGCTATGACACTTCCTACGAGCAGTACTTC
TRBV19	TRBJ2-2	14	TRBD1	once	CASRTGPNTGELFF	TGTGCCAGTAGGACAGGGCCAAACACCGGGGAGCTGTTTTTT
TRBV9	TRBJ2-7	13	.	.	CASSVSPGYEQYF	TGTGCCAGCAGCGTAAGTCCGGGCTACGAGCAGTACTTC
TRBV5-5	TRBJ2-5	15	TRBD1	.	CASSPVTGGRETQYF	TGTGCCAGCAGCCCAGTTACAGGGGGCCGGGAGACCCAGTACTTC
TRBV4-1	TRBJ1-1	16	.	.	CASSQEGGYMNTEAFF	TGCGCCAGCAGCCAAGAAGGCGGATATATGAACACTGAAGCTTTCTTT
TRBV28	TRBJ2-1	12	.	.	CASRSQAAEQFF	TGTGCCAGCAGGAGTCAAGCGGCAGAGCAGTTCTTC
TRBV10-2	TRBJ2-5	14	TRBD2	.	CASATSGRVETQYF	TGCGCCAGCGCGACTAGCGGGAGGGTGGAGACCCAGTACTTC
TRBV5-5	TRBJ1-1	15	TRBD1	.	CASSTATGANTEAFF	TGTGCCAGCAGCACCGCGACAGGGGCGAACACTGAAGCTTTCTTT
TRBV29-1	TRBJ1-2	14	.	.	CSVPGGAVNYGYTF	TGCAGCGTCCCAGGTGGGGCGGTGAACTATGGCTACACCTTC
TRBV6-6	TRBJ1-5	15	.	.	CATALRVFSNQPQHF	TGTGCCACCGCTCTGAGAGTTTTTAGCAATCAGCCCCAGCATTTT
TRBV7-2	TRBJ1-6	15	TRBD1	.	CASSIDRDSNSPLHF	TGTGCCAGCAGCATCGACAGGGATTCAAATTCACCCCTCCACTTT
TRBV24-1	TRBJ2-1	16	.	.	CATSEPRGAGYNEQFF	TGTGCCACCAGTGAACCACGGGGGGCCGGCTACAATGAGCAGTTCTTC
TRBV11-1	TRBJ1-6	15	TRBD1	.	CASSPQTGVGSPLHF	TGTGCCAGCAGCCCGCAAACAGGGGTAGGATCACCCCTCCACTTT
TRBV3-1/TRBV3-2	TRBJ2-5	17	TRBD2	.	CASSQDVVAGGSETQYF	TGTGCCAGCAGCCAAGATGTTGTAGCGGGAGGGTCAGAGACCCAGTACTTC
TRBV5-1	TRBJ1-5	18	TRBD1	.	CASSSGTGGPYSNQPQHF	TGCGCCAGCAGCAGCGGGACAGGGGGGCCATATAGCAATCAGCCCCAGCATTTT
TRBV4-2	TRBJ2-1	18	TRBD2	.	CASSQDSGRLAGYNEQFF	TGTGCCAGCAGCCAAGATTCCGGCCGACTAGCGGGCTACAATGAGCAGTTCTTC
TRBV27	TRBJ2-7	11	.	.	CASRVQYEQYF	TGTGCCAGCAGGGTACAGTACGAGCAGTACTTC
TRBV27	TRBJ2-3	16	.	.	CASSSSMGEVIDTQYF	TGTGCCAGCAGTTCCTCCATGGGAGAGGTGATAGATACGCAGTATTTT
TRBV7-2	TRBJ1-2	16	.	.	CASSLASQNPNYGYTF	TGTGCCAGCAGCTTAGCATCCCAGAACCCTAACTATGGCTACACCTTC